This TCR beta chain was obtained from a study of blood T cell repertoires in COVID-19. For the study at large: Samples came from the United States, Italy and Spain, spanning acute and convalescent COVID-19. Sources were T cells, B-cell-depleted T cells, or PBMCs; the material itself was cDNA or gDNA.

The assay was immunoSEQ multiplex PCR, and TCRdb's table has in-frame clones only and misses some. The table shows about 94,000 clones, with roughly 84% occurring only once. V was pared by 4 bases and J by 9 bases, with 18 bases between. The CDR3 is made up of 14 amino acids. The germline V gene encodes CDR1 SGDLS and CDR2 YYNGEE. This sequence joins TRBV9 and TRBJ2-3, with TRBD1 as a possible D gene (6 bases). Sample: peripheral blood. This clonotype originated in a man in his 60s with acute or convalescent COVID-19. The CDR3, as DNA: TGTGCCAGCAGCCCCCAACAGGGTTTGGGGACGCAGTATTTT. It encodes CASSPQQGLGTQYF.